Listed below are T cell receptor beta chains from one sample, sequenced in a study of cytomegalovirus exposure and HLA in healthy donors. Sequenced by immunoSEQ multiplex PCR; TCRdb stores in-frame clones only, minus some. This table holds about 160,000 clones, 80% found once. Source material: PBMCs. The source is a woman in her forties or fifties in good health and CMV-seropositive. CDR3s include the opening cysteine and the closing phenylalanine or tryptophan. Each record gives: D gene, clone size, J gene, V gene, CDR3 DNA, CDR3 protein. A D gene is named only where the DNA matches it firmly. For some rows the clone size is stated as once, few or many, or as a class when expanded; others skip it.

d_gene: TRBD1
abundance: .
j_gene: TRBJ2-7
v_gene: TRBV7-9
CDR3nt: TGTTCCAGCAGCTTGAGTCCAGGACAGGTCAAAGAAGAGCAGTACTTC
CDR3aa: CSSSLSPGQVKEEQYF

d_gene: .
abundance: .
j_gene: TRBJ1-2
v_gene: TRBV7-2
CDR3nt: TGTGCCAGCAGCATTAATCCGGGTTATGGCTACACCTTC
CDR3aa: CASSINPGYGYTF

d_gene: .
abundance: once
j_gene: TRBJ2-7
v_gene: TRBV4-1
CDR3nt: TGCGCCAGCAGCTCAGGACAGAACTACGAGCAGTACTTC
CDR3aa: CASSSGQNYEQYF

d_gene: .
abundance: .
j_gene: TRBJ2-5
v_gene: TRBV7-3
CDR3nt: TGTGCCAGCAGCAACAGCAGGGAAGAGACCCAGTACTTC
CDR3aa: CASSNSREETQYF

d_gene: TRBD1
abundance: .
j_gene: TRBJ1-4
v_gene: TRBV4-1
CDR3nt: TGCGCCAGCAGCCAAGCCGGGACAGGGCGCGAAAAACTGTTTTTT
CDR3aa: CASSQAGTGREKLFF

d_gene: .
abundance: .
j_gene: TRBJ2-2
v_gene: TRBV5-6
CDR3nt: TGTGCCAGCAGCTTCGCCAGGGATTCCGCGAACACCGGGGAGCTGTTTTTT
CDR3aa: CASSFARDSANTGELFF

d_gene: TRBD1
abundance: .
j_gene: TRBJ1-6
v_gene: TRBV28
CDR3nt: TGTGCCAGCAGTTTAGGGACAGGAGGTTCACCCCTCCACTTT
CDR3aa: CASSLGTGGSPLHF

d_gene: .
abundance: .
j_gene: TRBJ1-3
v_gene: TRBV18
CDR3nt: TGTGCCAGCTCAGAGACTCTACAGGGCTTCTCTGGAAACACCATATATTTT
CDR3aa: CASSETLQGFSGNTIYF

d_gene: .
abundance: .
j_gene: TRBJ1-2
v_gene: TRBV6-1
CDR3nt: TGTGCCAGCAGTGAAGGCGGGGTTGGTTATTTTAACTATGGCTACACCTTC
CDR3aa: CASSEGGVGYFNYGYTF

d_gene: TRBD1
abundance: .
j_gene: TRBJ1-4
v_gene: TRBV6-6
CDR3nt: TGTGCCAGCAGTTACTTGGACAGGGGAAATGAAAAACTGTTTTTT
CDR3aa: CASSYLDRGNEKLFF

d_gene: .
abundance: .
j_gene: TRBJ1-4
v_gene: TRBV7-8
CDR3nt: TGTGCCAGCAGCTTGAAGTACGTCCCGGGGAGCGAAAAACTGTTTTTT
CDR3aa: CASSLKYVPGSEKLFF

d_gene: TRBD2
abundance: .
j_gene: TRBJ2-5
v_gene: TRBV5-4
CDR3nt: TGTGCCAGCAGCTTAGGCGGGAGGGCCCGAGAGACCCAGTACTTC
CDR3aa: CASSLGGRARETQYF

d_gene: .
abundance: .
j_gene: TRBJ2-7
v_gene: TRBV18
CDR3nt: TGTGCCAGCTCACTCGATCAGGTCCACGAGCAGTACTTC
CDR3aa: CASSLDQVHEQYF

d_gene: .
abundance: .
j_gene: TRBJ2-1
v_gene: TRBV9
CDR3nt: TGTGCCAGCAGCGTGATAGTGACAGGGAGGAATGAGCAGTTCTTC
CDR3aa: CASSVIVTGRNEQFF

d_gene: .
abundance: .
j_gene: TRBJ1-1
v_gene: TRBV27
CDR3nt: TGTGCCACGAGTAGATCCGAGAACACTGAAGCTTTCTTT
CDR3aa: CATSRSENTEAFF

d_gene: TRBD2
abundance: few
j_gene: TRBJ2-3
v_gene: TRBV10-3
CDR3nt: TGTGCCATCCGTCGACTAGCGGGGGGCGAAGTGGCAGATACGCAGTATTTT
CDR3aa: CAIRRLAGGEVADTQYF

d_gene: TRBD1
abundance: .
j_gene: TRBJ1-2
v_gene: TRBV7-2
CDR3nt: TGTGCCAGCAGCTGGGACAGTAACTATGGCTACACCTTC
CDR3aa: CASSWDSNYGYTF

d_gene: TRBD1
abundance: .
j_gene: TRBJ2-2
v_gene: TRBV7-3
CDR3nt: TGTGCCAGCAGCGATGGGACAGGGGTCGGGGAGCTGTTTTTT
CDR3aa: CASSDGTGVGELFF

d_gene: .
abundance: few
j_gene: TRBJ2-2
v_gene: TRBV5-1
CDR3nt: TGCGCCAGCAGCCCTAGGGAGTCCGGGGAGCTGTTTTTT
CDR3aa: CASSPRESGELFF

d_gene: .
abundance: .
j_gene: TRBJ1-4
v_gene: TRBV7-2
CDR3nt: TGTGCCAGCAGCTTAGAATTAGGGGCTAATGAAAAACTGTTTTTT
CDR3aa: CASSLELGANEKLFF

d_gene: TRBD1
abundance: .
j_gene: TRBJ2-7
v_gene: TRBV20-1
CDR3nt: TGCAGTGCGAGACAGGGTTTTTCGCAGTACTTC
CDR3aa: CSARQGFSQYF

d_gene: .
abundance: .
j_gene: TRBJ1-1
v_gene: TRBV5-6
CDR3nt: TGTGCCAGCAGCTTGCCGGGGGGCTCTGAAGCTTTCTTT
CDR3aa: CASSLPGGSEAFF

d_gene: TRBD1
abundance: .
j_gene: TRBJ2-7
v_gene: TRBV28
CDR3nt: TGTGCCAGCAGACCCCGGCCGGGACAGGGTCGGGGCTACGAGCAGTACTTC
CDR3aa: CASRPRPGQGRGYEQYF

d_gene: .
abundance: .
j_gene: TRBJ2-4
v_gene: TRBV5-4
CDR3nt: TGTGCCAGCACCAGGGGTGGGCTGTTAGCCAAAAACATTCAGTACTTC
CDR3aa: CASTRGGLLAKNIQYF

d_gene: TRBD2
abundance: once
j_gene: TRBJ2-5
v_gene: TRBV9
CDR3nt: TGTGCCAGCAGCGTAGACGTAGCGGGGGGAGAGACCCAGTACTTC
CDR3aa: CASSVDVAGGETQYF

d_gene: .
abundance: .
j_gene: TRBJ1-1
v_gene: TRBV2
CDR3nt: TGTGCCAGCAGCCGGACAGTTGGGACTGAAGCTTTCTTT
CDR3aa: CASSRTVGTEAFF